This TCR beta chain was recorded in a study of tumor-infiltrating lymphocytes in primary liver carcinoma. Note on this clonotype: A junction end diverges from the germline sequence, so it may reflect a read error.

TCR beta cDNA was prepared out of around 460 ng total RNA by means of a constant-region primer. Library construction for TCR beta comprised three nested multiplex PCR rounds performed with slightly modified ARM-PCR. The study ran its first two PCR rounds for nine to eleven cycles each, using TRBV1-TRBV30 forward primers and a C-beta reverse primer. MiXCR, applied by TCRdb to the multiplex PCR reads, yields one record per CDR3 protein. The table has tens of thousands of distinct CDR3 sequences, 77% seen once. The germline V gene encodes CDR1 SGHAT and CDR2 FQNNGV. The CDR3 runs 20 residues. Between about 19 and 34 mg of unsorted bulk tissue served as the source from which RNA and DNA were co-extracted.

The sequence was obtained from a woman in her twenties or thirties with primary liver carcinoma and hepatitis B virus infection. The rearrangement links TRBV11-2 to TRBJ1-1; 7 bases line up with TRBD1. Sequencing was done on a sample of liver tumor tissue from sampling region 5. Subset reported: tumor region T5, tumor centre. CDR3 in DNA: TGTGCCAGCAGCACTCGGGATAGGGGGCGCAAGAGGTGGAGTAACACTGAAGCTTTCTTC. It specifies CASSTRDRGRKRWSNTEAFF.